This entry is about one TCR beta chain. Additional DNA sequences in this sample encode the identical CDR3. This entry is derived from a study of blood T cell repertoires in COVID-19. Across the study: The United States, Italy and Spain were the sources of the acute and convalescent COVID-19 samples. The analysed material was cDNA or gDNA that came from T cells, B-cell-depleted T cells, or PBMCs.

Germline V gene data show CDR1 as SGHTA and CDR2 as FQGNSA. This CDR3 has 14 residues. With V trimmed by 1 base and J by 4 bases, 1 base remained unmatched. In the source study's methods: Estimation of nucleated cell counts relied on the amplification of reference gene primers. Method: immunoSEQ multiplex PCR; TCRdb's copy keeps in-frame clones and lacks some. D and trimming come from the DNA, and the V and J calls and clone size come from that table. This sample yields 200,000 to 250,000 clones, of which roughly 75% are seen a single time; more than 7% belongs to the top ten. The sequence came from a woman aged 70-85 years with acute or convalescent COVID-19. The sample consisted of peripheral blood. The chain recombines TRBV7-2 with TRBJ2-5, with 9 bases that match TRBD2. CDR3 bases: TGTGCCAGCAGCTTAGGGCGGGGGGGAGAGACCCAGTACTTC. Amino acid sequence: CASSLGRGGETQYF. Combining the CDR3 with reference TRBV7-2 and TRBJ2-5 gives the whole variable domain GAGVSQSPSNKVTEKGKDVELRCDPISGHTALYWYRQSLGQGLEFLIYFQGNSAPDKSGLPSDRFSAERTGGSVSTLTIQRTQQEDSAVYLCASSLGRGGETQYFGPGTRLLVL.